A single sample is the source of the 11 T cell receptor beta chains below, sequenced in a study of T cells in Graves' hyperthyroidism and ophthalmopathy. Authors of the study amplified TCR beta CDR3 regions from RNA transcripts. Researchers ran a first-round RT-PCR on the TCR CDR3 using the HTBI primer set. TCRdb itself ran the multiplex PCR reads through MiXCR, one entry per CDR3 protein. The table has fewer than 450,000 distinct CDR3 sequences, about 18% seen once. The specimen sequenced was blood. The receptors were sampled from a woman in her twenties or thirties with Graves' hyperthyroidism that later progressed to Graves' ophthalmopathy.

This clonotype was found many times. The rearrangement uses TRBV11-2 and TRBJ1-2; 9 bases are shared with TRBD1. V was clipped by 4 bases and J by 0 bases; unmatched bases: 12. Germline CDR1 SGHAT, CDR2 FQNNGV. This CDR3 is built from 18 residues. The CDR3 sequence: CASSSHFRTGATNYGYTF. CDR3 DNA: TGTGCCAGCAGCTCGCATTTTAGGACAGGGGCTACTAACTATGGCTACACCTTC.

The chain carries TRBV20-1 and TRBJ1-5; D might be TRBD1 (6 bases). V was trimmed by 0 bases and J by 1 base, leaving 13 bases between them. This CDR3 contains 16 residues. CDR1 DFQATT and CDR2 SNEGSKA come from the germline V gene (reference sequence). Here the CDR3 reads CSARDGGGRSNQPQHF. In DNA, the CDR3 is TGCAGTGCTAGAGATGGAGGGGGTAGAAGCAATCAGCCCCAGCATTTT.

The V and J genes are TRBV20-1 and TRBJ2-1; D is unresolved. CDR1 DFQATT and CDR2 SNEGSKA come from the germline V gene (reference sequence). Trimming removed 2 bases at V and 15 bases at J, with 17 bases between. This CDR3 spans 12 amino acids. Here the CDR3 reads CSARTPRLRVFF. Written as DNA, the CDR3 is TGCAGTGCTAGAACCCCCAGGCTGCGAGTGTTCTTC.

In this sample, this clonotype turned up a few times. This rearrangement joins TRBV5-1 to TRBJ2-3; 11 nucleotides agree with TRBD2. The CDR3 runs 15 residues. With 3 bases clipped from V and 3 bases from J, the junction kept 3 bases outside the gene matches. Germline-derived CDR1 and CDR2 are SGHRS and YFSETQ. The chain's CDR3 is CASSSGTSGTDTQYF. CDR3 nucleotides: TGCGCCAGCAGCTCCGGGACTAGCGGTACAGATACGCAGTATTTT.

This clonotype was seen a few times. This rearrangement joins TRBV24-1 to TRBJ2-1; 7 bases map to TRBD2. Germline V gene data show CDR1 as KGHDR and CDR2 as SFDVKD. V trimming: 0 bases; J trimming: 7 bases; junction bases outside the gene matches: 5. The CDR3 spans 15 residues. CDR3 protein: CATSDLGQGLNEQFF. The CDR3, as DNA: TGTGCCACCAGTGATTTGGGGCAGGGACTAAATGAGCAGTTCTTC.

CDR3 sequence (DNA): TGCAGCGTTGATGCGGGAGTCGGGTGGAACACTGAAGCTTTCTTT. It specifies CSVDAGVGWNTEAFF. This chain connects TRBV29-1 to TRBJ1-1; unclear D gene. V was trimmed by 3 bases and J by 1 base, leaving 15 bases between them. Germline CDR1 and CDR2: SQVTM and ANQGSEA. The CDR3 runs 15 residues.

This clonotype was picked up a small number of times. The chain uses TRBV19 and TRBJ1-2, with TRBD1 matching 7 bases. In germline, CDR1 is LNHDA, CDR2 SQIVND (reference sequence). The CDR3 sequence is 14 residues long. After removal of 4 bases from V and 4 bases from J, the junction contained 6 bases not matched to a gene. CDR3 bases: TGTGCCAGTAGTAGCTACCGGACAGGCTATGGCTACACCTTC. Its protein product is CASSSYRTGYGYTF.

This clonotype was detected only a few times. The chain carries TRBV4-1 and TRBJ1-5; D not resolved. Germline V gene lookup returns CDR1 MGHRA and CDR2 YSYEKL. V was trimmed by 1 base and J by 1 base, leaving 5 bases between them. The CDR3 covers 14 residues. The CDR3 reads CASSQVTSNQPQHF. In DNA form, the CDR3 reads TGCGCCAGCAGCCAAGTAACAAGCAATCAGCCCCAGCATTTT.

Many counts were recorded for this clonotype. This chain uses TRBV28 with TRBJ2-7, with D perhaps matching TRBD2 (5 bases). CDR1 is MDHEN, CDR2 SYDVKM, per germline. This CDR3 is 16 amino acids long. V dropped 1 base and J dropped 5 bases, with 18 bases sitting between them. DNA for the CDR3: TGTGCCAGCAGTTTATCTCTGGGGAGCGTTTCCGACGAGCAGTACTTC. As protein: CASSLSLGSVSDEQYF.

The chain carries TRBV27 and TRBJ2-1; 9 bases fit TRBD2. CDR3 length: 15 amino acids. With 6 bases clipped from V and 4 bases from J, the junction kept 7 bases outside the gene matches. Germline assignment: CDR1 MNHEY and CDR2 SMNVEV (reference sequence). The CDR3 sequence: CASRGIAGEYNEQFF. The CDR3 DNA reads as TGTGCCAGCAGGGGAATAGCGGGAGAATACAATGAGCAGTTCTTC.

This clonotype was observed many times. This sequence joins TRBV7-8 and TRBJ1-4, with D perhaps matching TRBD1 (5 bases). The CDR3 consists of 14 residues. V lost 1 base and J lost 7, with 10 bases in between. Germline loops: CDR1 SGHVS, CDR2 FQNEAQ. The CDR3, as DNA: TGTGCCAGCAGCTTAGGGGGGAGTGTTGAAAAACTGTTTTTT. The encoded protein is CASSLGGSVEKLFF.